This TCR beta chain stems from a study of shared clonotypes between healthy human individuals. Only in-frame clones appear in the TCRdb table, and some are missing; sequencing was by immunoSEQ multiplex PCR. Of 550,000 to 800,000 clones in the sample, about 90% were seen once. Recent vaccinations or acute infections were absent in the healthy HIV-negative adult donors. This clone is a singleton in its sample. The CDR3 consists of 15 residues. Specimen: memory CD8+ T cells from PBMCs. Regarding subset: CD45RO+ cells pooled with CCR7-negative TemRA cells. The chain is built from TRBV21-1 and TRBJ1-2; the D call in the table, TRBD1, was not verified against the DNA. TRBV21-1 is classified as a pseudogene. The clonotype comes from a man between 18 and 29 years old in good health. Some clones in this sample may be carry-over from other donors' samples. The CDR3 is CASSSNPGQGSGYTF. CDR3 DNA sequence: TGTGCCAGCAGCTCAAACCCGGGACAGGGATCTGGCTACACCTTC.